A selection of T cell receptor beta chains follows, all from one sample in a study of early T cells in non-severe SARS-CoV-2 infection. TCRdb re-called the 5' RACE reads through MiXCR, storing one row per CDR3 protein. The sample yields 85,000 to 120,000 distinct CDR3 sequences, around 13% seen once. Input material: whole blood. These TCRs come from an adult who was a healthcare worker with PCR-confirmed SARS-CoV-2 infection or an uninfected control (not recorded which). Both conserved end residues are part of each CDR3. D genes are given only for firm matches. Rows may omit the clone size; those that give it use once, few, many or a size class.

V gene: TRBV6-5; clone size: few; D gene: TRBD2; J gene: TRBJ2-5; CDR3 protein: CASSYAGLGETQYF; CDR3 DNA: TGTGCCAGCAGTTACGCGGGACTAGGAGAGACCCAGTACTTC
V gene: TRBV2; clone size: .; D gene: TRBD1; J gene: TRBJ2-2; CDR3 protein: CASTRQGALLRGGELFF; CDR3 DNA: TGTGCCAGCACCAGACAGGGGGCGCTCCTGAGGGGCGGGGAGCTGTTTTTT
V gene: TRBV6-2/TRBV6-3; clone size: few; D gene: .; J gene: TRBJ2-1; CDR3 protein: CASSYSMLLQNEQFF; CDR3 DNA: TGTGCCAGCAGTTACTCGATGCTTCTACAGAATGAGCAGTTCTTC
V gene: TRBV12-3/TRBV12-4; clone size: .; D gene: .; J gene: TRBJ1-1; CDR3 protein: CASSSIQGPPNTEAFF; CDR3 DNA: TGTGCCAGCAGCTCTATTCAGGGGCCCCCGAACACTGAAGCTTTCTTT
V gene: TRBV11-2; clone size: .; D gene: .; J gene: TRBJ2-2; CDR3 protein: CASSFLPGNTGELFF; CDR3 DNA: TGTGCCAGCAGCTTCCTCCCGGGGAACACCGGGGAGCTGTTTTTT
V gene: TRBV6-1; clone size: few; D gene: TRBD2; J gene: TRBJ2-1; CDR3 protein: CASSSGTTNNEQFF; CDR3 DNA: TGTGCCAGCAGCTCCGGGACTACCAACAATGAGCAGTTCTTC
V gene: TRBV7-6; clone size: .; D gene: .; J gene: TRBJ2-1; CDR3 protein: CASSWGGGNNEQFF; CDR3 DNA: TGTGCCAGCAGCTGGGGAGGGGGGAACAATGAGCAGTTCTTC
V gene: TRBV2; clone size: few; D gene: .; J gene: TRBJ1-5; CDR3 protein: CASRAGSGQPQHF; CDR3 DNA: TGTGCCAGCAGGGCGGGGTCTGGGCAGCCCCAGCATTTT
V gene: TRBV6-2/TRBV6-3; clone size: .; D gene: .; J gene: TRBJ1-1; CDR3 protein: CASSLRGRFGTEAFF; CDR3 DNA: TGTGCCAGCAGCCTTCGGGGCAGGTTTGGCACTGAAGCTTTCTTT
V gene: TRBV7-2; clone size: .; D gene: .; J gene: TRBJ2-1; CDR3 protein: CASSLEVEHEQFF; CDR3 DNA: TGTGCCAGCAGCTTAGAGGTAGAACATGAGCAGTTCTTC
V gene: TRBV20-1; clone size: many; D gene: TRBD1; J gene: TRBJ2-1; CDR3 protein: CSADGTGGYNEQFF; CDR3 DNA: TGCAGTGCCGACGGGACAGGGGGTTACAATGAGCAGTTCTTC
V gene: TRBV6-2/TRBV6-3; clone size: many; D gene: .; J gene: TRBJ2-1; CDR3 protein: CASSWERQFKYNEQFF; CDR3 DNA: TGTGCCAGCAGTTGGGAACGACAGTTTAAATACAATGAGCAGTTCTTC
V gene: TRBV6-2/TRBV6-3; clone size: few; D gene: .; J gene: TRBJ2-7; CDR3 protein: CASSHGQPYEQYF; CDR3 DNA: TGTGCCAGCAGTCACGGGCAGCCTTACGAGCAGTACTTC
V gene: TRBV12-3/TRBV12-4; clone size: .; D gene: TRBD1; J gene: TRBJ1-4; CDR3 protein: CASSFRGTNEKLFF; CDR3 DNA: TGTGCCAGCAGTTTCAGGGGGACTAATGAAAAACTGTTTTTT
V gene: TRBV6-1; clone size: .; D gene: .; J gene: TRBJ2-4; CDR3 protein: CASSESYRENIQYF; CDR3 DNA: TGTGCCAGCAGTGAATCCTATCGGGAAAACATTCAGTACTTC
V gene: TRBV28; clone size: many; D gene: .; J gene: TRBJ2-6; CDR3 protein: CASSLNVIFSGANVLTF; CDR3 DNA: TGTGCCAGCAGTTTAAACGTAATCTTCTCTGGGGCCAACGTCCTGACTTTC
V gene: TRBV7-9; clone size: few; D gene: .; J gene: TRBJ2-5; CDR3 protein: CASSIAGQETQYF; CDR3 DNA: TGTGCCAGCAGCATAGCCGGACAGGAGACCCAGTACTTC
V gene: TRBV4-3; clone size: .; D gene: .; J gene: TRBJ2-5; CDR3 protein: CASSQDLGDLQETQYF; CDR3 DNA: TGCGCCAGCAGCCAAGATTTAGGGGACCTCCAAGAGACCCAGTACTTC
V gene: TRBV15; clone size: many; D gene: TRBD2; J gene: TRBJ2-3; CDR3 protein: CATSRDGTGAGADTQYF; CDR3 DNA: TGTGCCACCAGCAGAGACGGAACGGGAGCGGGAGCAGATACGCAGTATTTT
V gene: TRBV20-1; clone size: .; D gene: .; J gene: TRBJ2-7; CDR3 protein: CSASRQGLYEQYF; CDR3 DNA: TGCAGTGCTAGTAGACAGGGACTCTACGAGCAGTACTTC
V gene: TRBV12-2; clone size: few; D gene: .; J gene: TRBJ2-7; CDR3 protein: CASRPTVRRLLYEQYF; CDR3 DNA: TGTGCAAGTCGCCCCACCGTCCGGCGGCTCCTTTACGAGCAGTACTTC
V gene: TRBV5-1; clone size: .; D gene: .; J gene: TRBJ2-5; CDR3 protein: CASSLVQETQYF; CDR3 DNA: TGCGCCAGCAGCTTGGTCCAAGAGACCCAGTACTTC
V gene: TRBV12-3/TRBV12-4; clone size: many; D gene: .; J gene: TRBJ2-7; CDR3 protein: CASSSGRYEQYF; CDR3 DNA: TGTGCCAGCAGTTCCGGTCGGTACGAGCAGTACTTC
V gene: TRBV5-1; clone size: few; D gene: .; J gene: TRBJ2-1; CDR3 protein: CASSLRGGRMRNEQFF; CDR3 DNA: TGCGCCAGCAGCTTGCGAGGGGGGCGGATGCGGAATGAGCAGTTCTTC
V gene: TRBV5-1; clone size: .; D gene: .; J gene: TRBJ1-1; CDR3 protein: CASSLEQGSNTEAFF; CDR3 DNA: TGCGCCAGCAGCTTGGAACAGGGTTCGAACACTGAAGCTTTCTTT
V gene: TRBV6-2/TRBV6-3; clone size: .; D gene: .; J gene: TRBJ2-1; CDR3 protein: CASTADRNEQFF; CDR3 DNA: TGTGCCAGCACCGCCGACAGGAATGAGCAGTTCTTC
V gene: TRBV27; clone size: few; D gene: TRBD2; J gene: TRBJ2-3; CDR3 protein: CATKRGGTDTQYF; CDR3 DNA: TGTGCCACAAAGCGGGGGGGCACAGATACGCAGTATTTT
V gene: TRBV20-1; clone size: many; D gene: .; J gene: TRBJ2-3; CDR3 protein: CSARPAVGADTQYF; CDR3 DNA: TGCAGTGCTAGACCCGCTGTGGGCGCAGATACGCAGTATTTT
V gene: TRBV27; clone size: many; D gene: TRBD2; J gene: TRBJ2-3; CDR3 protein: CATDPSGRGSDTQYF; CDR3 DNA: TGTGCCACCGACCCTAGCGGGAGGGGGTCAGATACGCAGTATTTT
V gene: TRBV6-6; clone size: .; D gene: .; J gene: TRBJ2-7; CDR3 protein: CASTGAPYEQYF; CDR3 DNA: TGTGCCAGCACCGGAGCGCCTTACGAGCAGTACTTC
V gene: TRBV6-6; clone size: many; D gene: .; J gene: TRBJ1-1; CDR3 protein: CASRTRRGITEAFF; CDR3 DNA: TGTGCCAGCAGGACTCGACGGGGAATCACTGAAGCTTTCTTT
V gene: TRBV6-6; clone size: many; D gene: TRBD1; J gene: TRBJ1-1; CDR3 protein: CASTNRGHTEAFF; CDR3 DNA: TGTGCCAGCACAAACAGGGGACACACTGAAGCTTTCTTT
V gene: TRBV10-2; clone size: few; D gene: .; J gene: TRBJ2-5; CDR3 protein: CASKDSSGSGETQYF; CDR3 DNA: TGCGCCAGCAAGGACAGTTCGGGGAGTGGAGAGACCCAGTACTTC
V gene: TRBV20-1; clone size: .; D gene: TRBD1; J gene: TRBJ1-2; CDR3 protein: CSARVPAGGTYGYTF; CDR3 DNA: TGCAGTGCTAGAGTGCCGGCAGGGGGGACCTATGGCTACACCTTC
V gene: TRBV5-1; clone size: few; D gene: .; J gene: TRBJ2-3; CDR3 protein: CASSFPRADTQYF; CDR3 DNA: TGCGCCAGCAGCTTCCCTAGGGCAGATACGCAGTATTTT
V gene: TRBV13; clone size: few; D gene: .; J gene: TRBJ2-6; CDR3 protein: CASSTAGAGSGANVLTF; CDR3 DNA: TGTGCCAGCAGCACCGCAGGAGCAGGCTCTGGGGCCAACGTCCTGACTTTC
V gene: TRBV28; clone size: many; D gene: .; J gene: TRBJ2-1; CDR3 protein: CASQMTGTTTYNEQFF; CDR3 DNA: TGTGCCAGCCAAATGACCGGGACGACTACCTACAATGAGCAGTTCTTC
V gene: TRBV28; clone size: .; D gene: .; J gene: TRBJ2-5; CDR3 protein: CASTLGHFQETQYF; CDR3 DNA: TGTGCCAGCACCCTCGGACACTTCCAAGAGACCCAGTACTTC
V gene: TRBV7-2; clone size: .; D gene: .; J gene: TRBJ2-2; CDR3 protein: CASKSVLNTGELFF; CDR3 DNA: TGTGCCAGCAAATCTGTGCTTAACACCGGGGAGCTGTTTTTT
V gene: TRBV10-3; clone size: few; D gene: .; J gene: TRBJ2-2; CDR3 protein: CAIRSDLGFATGELFF; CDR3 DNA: TGTGCCATCAGGTCGGACCTCGGATTCGCCACCGGGGAGCTGTTTTTT
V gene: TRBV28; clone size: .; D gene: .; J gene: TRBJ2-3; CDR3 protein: CASSLGSLGADTQYF; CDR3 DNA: TGTGCCAGCAGTTTAGGGAGTCTCGGGGCAGATACGCAGTATTTT
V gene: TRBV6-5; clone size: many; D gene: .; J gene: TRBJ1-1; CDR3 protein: CASATGMNTEAFF; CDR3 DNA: TGTGCCAGCGCAACAGGGATGAACACTGAAGCTTTCTTT
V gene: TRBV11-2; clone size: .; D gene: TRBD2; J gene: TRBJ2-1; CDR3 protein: CASSPFAIAGENEQFF; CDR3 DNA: TGTGCCAGCAGCCCCTTTGCGATAGCGGGAGAAAATGAGCAGTTCTTC
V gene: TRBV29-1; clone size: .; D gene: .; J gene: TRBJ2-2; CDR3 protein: CSVAFMPGTENTGELFF; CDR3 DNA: TGCAGCGTTGCCTTCATGCCCGGGACGGAGAACACCGGGGAGCTGTTTTTT
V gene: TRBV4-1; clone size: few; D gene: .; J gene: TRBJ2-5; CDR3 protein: CASSQARGGETQYF; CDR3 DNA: TGCGCCAGCAGCCAGGCTAGGGGAGGAGAGACCCAGTACTTC
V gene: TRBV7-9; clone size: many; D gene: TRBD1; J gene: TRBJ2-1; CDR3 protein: CASRSNPGQGVNEQFF; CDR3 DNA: TGTGCCAGCAGAAGCAATCCGGGACAGGGGGTAAATGAGCAGTTCTTC
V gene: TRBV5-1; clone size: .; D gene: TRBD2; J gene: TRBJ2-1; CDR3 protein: CASSLGALAGGYNEQFF; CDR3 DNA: TGCGCCAGCAGCTTGGGGGCTCTTGCGGGAGGCTACAATGAGCAGTTCTTC
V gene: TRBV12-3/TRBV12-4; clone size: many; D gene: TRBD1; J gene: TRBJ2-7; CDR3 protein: CASRPTGGFYEQYF; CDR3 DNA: TGTGCCAGCAGGCCGACAGGGGGCTTCTACGAGCAGTACTTC